This paragraph covers one T cell receptor (beta chain) sequence. Its antigen is unknown. It has no much larger one-base neighbor in the sample; base qualities were not kept. This sample is part of a study of blood T cell repertoires in COVID-19 (dated by TCRdb to about 2020). As for the study more broadly: Collaborator samples came from the United States, Italy and Spain and covered acute and convalescent phases of COVID-19. The prospective study material was composed of cDNA or gDNA derived from T cells, B-cell-depleted T cells, or PBMCs. Subjects who had been exposed to COVID-19, were actively infected with it, or had recovered from it provided the deeply sampled blood TCRbeta repertoires that made up the dataset. The repertoires were released in a freely available public database intended as a resource for research on the immune response to SARS-CoV-2. The samples were drawn from the first 160 participants of the ongoing ImmuneRACE study and from about 1,200 subjects provided by 6 global collaborators. A de-identified subject ID, COVID-19 status, age in years and sex were almost always included in the sample metadata. Where HLA class I and class II types were available, the types were taken from metadata supplied by the sample provider, not from assay-based typing.

TCRbeta CDR3 regions were amplified from genomic DNA by means of the immunoSEQ Assay, a bias-controlled multiplex PCR. The authors' pipeline ran thus. The number of nucleated cells in each sample was estimated by amplification of reference gene primers within the assay. To quantify the absolute abundance of each unique TCRbeta CDR3 rearrangement, sequence reads were collapsed and filtered. For each sample, productive Simpson clonality was calculated as the square root of Simpson's diversity index across productive rearrangements. TCRdb provides this immuneACCESS table in a form limited to in-frame rearrangements. Some clones are lacking; in checked studies, under half of them reflect an unresolved V gene, and why the rest are absent is not known. The DNA was the basis for D and trimming; V, J and clone size are from that table. This sample lists under 250,000 clones; about four fifths were detected once. Together, the top ten hold roughly 3.5% of the sample.

Overall results and qualifications from the work: How much clinical and demographic metadata was included differed by source and by participant, and the metadata was provided uncurated.

Participants in the prospective study were aged 18 to 89 years, lived in over 20 United States geographic areas, and enrolled through a virtual design. Cohort assignment in the prospective study relied on participant-reported clinical history from a screening survey and a study questionnaire. Recovered participants in ImmuneRACE Cohort 3 were defined as having two consecutive negative NP/OP PCR tests, clearance from a healthcare professional, or resolution of symptoms. In the prospective study, whole blood, serum and a nasopharyngeal or oropharyngeal swab were collected from each participant by mobile phlebotomists. Participants in the prospective study had the option to provide additional blood draws and questionnaires over an approximately 2-month period. Before DNA extraction, prospective study blood samples were shipped either frozen or at room temperature. Trimmed from V: 4 bases; trimmed from J: 10 bases; junction bases lacking a gene match: 8. Spanning cysteine to phenylalanine, the CDR3 consists of 14 amino acids. Here the CDR3 DNA is all that survives: 42 bases in frame from base 1. CDR1 and CDR2 (SNHLY, FYNNEI) derive from the germline V gene.

The sequenced sample was PBMCs or T cells enriched from blood (not recorded which). The receptor was derived from a woman aged 55 to 70 who had recovered from COVID-19. The chain employs TRBV2 and TRBJ2-1, with 9 bases aligning to TRBD2. The DNA is TGTGCCAGCAGTGCGTTAGCGGGGGCCTTAGAGCAGTTCTTC. Its coded protein is CASSALAGALEQFF.